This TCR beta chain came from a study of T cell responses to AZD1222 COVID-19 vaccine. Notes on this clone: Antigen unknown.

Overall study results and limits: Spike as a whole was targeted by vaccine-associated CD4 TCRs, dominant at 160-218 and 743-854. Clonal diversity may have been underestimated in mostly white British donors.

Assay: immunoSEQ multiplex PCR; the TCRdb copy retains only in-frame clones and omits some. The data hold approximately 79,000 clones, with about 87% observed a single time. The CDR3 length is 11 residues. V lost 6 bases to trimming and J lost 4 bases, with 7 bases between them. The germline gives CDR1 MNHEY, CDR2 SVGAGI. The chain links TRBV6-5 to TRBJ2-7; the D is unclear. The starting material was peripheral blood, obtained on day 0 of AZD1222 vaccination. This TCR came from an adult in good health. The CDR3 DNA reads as TGTGCCAGCAGGCTCGAATACGAGCAGTACTTC. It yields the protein CASRLEYEQYF.